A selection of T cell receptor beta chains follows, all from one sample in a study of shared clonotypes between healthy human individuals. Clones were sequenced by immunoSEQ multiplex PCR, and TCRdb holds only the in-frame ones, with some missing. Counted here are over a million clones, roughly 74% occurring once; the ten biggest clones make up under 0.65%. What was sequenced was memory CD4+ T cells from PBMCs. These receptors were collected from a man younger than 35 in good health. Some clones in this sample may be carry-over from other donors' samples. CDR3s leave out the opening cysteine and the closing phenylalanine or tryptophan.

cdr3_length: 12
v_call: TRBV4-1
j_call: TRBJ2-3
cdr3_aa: ASSPWGGTDTQY

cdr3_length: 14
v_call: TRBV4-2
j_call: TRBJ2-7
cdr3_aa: ASSQDPRGRAYEQY

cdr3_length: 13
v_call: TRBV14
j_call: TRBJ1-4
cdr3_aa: ASSRAGQFREKLF

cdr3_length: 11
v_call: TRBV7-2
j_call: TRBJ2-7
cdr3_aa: ASGVTTGMAQY

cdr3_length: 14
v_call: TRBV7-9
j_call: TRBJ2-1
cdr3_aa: ASSLMVGRDRNEQF

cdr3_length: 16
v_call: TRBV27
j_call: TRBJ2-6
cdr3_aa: ASSLYWRGISGANVLT

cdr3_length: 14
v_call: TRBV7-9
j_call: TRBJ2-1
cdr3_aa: ASRPGASGSYNEQF

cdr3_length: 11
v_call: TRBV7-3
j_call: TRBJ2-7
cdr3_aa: ASSLFISYEQY

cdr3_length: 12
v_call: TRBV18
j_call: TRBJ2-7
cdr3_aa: ASSPTGAFGQQY

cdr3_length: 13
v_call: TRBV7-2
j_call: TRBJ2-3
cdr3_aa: ASSLVSSGTDTQY

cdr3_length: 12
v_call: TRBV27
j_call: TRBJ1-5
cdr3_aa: ASSLRGGNQPQH

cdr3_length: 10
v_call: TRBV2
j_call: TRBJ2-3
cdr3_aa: ASSVRGDTQY

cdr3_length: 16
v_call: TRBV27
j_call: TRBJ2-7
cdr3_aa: ASSSKRTSGDPSYEQY

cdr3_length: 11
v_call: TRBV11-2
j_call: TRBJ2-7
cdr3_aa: ASSLSGAHEQY

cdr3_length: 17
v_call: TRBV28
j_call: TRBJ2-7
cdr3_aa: ASRSLKPSPGQSLYEQY

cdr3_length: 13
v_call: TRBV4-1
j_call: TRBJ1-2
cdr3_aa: ASSQTGTLNYGYT

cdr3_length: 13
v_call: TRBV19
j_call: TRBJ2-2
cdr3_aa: ASTAPGSYTGELF

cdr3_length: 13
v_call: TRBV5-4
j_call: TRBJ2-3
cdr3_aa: ASSWGTGFTDTQY

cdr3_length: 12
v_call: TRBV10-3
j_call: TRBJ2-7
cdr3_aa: AISDSGWASEQY

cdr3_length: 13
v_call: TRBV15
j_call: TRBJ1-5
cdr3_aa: ATSRDPGDNQPQH

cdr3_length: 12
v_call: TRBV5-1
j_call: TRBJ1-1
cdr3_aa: ASSSQGGNTEAF

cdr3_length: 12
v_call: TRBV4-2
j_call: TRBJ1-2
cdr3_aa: ASSQDGGAYGYT

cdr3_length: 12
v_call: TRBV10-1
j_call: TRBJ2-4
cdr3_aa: ASSEGEAKNIQY

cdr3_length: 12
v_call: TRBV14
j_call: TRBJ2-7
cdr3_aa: ASSQGLLVGEQY

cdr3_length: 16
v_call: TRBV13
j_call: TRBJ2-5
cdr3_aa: ASSPTSGRAPHQETQY

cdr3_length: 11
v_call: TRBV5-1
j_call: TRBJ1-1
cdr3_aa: ASSPLTLFEAF

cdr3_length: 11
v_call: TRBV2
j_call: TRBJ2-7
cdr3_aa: ASNRDRTYEQY

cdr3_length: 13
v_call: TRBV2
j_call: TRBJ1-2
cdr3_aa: ASSEFGPLEIGYT

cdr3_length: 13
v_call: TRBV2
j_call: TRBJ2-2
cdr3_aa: ASSGLAGGTGELF

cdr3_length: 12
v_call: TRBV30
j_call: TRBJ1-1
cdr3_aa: AWVLPGRTTEAF

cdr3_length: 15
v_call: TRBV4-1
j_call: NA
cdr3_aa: ASSQVRRGPSSYEQY

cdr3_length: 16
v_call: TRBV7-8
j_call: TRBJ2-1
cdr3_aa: ASSLGSSAGGWYNEQF

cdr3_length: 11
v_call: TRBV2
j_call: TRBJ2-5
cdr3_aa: ASRETRQETQY

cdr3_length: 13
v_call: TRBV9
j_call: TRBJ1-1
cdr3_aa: ASSEQGWTSTEAF

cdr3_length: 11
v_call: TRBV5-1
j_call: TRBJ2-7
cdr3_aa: ASAPGEPYEQY

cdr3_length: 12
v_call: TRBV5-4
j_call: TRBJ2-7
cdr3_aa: ASSSNREGGEQY

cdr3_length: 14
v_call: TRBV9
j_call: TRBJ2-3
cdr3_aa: ASSVGPGEYTDTQY

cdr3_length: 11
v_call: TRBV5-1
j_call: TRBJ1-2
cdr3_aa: ASSPSGEFSYT

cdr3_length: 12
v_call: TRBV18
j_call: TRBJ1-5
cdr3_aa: ASSPGQPNQPQH

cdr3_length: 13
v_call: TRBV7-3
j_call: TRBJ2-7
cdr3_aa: ASSLTSGSGYEQY

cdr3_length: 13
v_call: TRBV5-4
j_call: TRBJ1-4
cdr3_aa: ASSFGAATNEKLF